The 30 T cell receptor beta chains below were found in one sample sequenced in a study of control samples from healthy donors and cancer patients (dated by TCRdb to the early 2020s). Libraries were built with the immunoSEQ multiplex PCR assay. The source is immuneACCESS, and TCRdb retained only in-frame sequences with V and J called. Part of the clones is not carried over; for the studies checked, unresolved V genes explain less than half of this, and the remainder is unexplained. The sample includes roughly 160,000 clones, with 96% observed a single time. The ten largest make up around 0.92% of the sample. The specimen was blood. These receptors all stem from a woman between 25 and 40 years old in good health.

Turning to this clone: Compared with germline, one end of the junction differs, possibly owing to a read error. The rearrangement joins TRBV5-1 to TRBJ1-2, with D unresolved. This CDR3 region has 13 residues. From germline, CDR1 is SGHRS and CDR2 YFSETQ. The CDR3 loop reads CASRLDGNYGYTF. The CDR3 region has the DNA TGCGCCAGCAGATTGGACGGGAACTATGGCTACACCTTC.

The rearrangement links TRBV9 to TRBJ2-2; 8 bases fit TRBD1. CDR3 size: 17 residues. Unmatched junction bases numbered 5, after V lost 0 bases and J lost 1 base. The V gene's germline CDR1 is SGDLS and CDR2 YYNGEE. The DNA of the CDR3 is TGTGCCAGCAGCGTAGCGGGGACAGGAGTGAACACCGGGGAGCTGTTTTTT. It is translated as CASSVAGTGVNTGELFF.

The chain carries TRBV2 and TRBJ2-3; D gene unclear. The CDR3 loop spans 12 amino acids. Germline V CDR1 and CDR2: SNHLY, FYNNEI. V shed 5 bases and J shed 5 bases, with 8 bases lying between them. CDR3 coding DNA: TGTGCCAGCAGTTTGCAGCTAGATACGCAGTATTTT. It codes for CASSLQLDTQYF.

The chain links TRBV27 to TRBJ2-3, with 8 bases that match TRBD2. Germline values: CDR1 MNHEY, CDR2 SMNVEV (reference sequence). Trimming took 5 bases from V and 1 from J; bases not matched to a gene: 2. The CDR3 has 14 amino acids. The DNA for the CDR3 is TGTGCCAGCAGTCAACTAGCGGGCACAGATACGCAGTATTTT. Its translation: CASSQLAGTDTQYF.

This clone was counted once. CDR3 nucleotides: TGTGCCAGCAGTGCGGAGACTAGCGGTCCTTCTGGGGCCAACGTCCTGACTTTC. Translated: CASSAETSGPSGANVLTF. This chain connects TRBV6-4 to TRBJ2-6, with 9 bases lining up with TRBD2. CDR1 and CDR2 from the germline V gene are MRHNA and SNTAGT. With V trimmed by 4 bases and J by 1 base, 8 bases remained unmatched. The CDR3 has 18 residues.

The chain is built from TRBV19 and TRBJ1-2; 8 positions agree with TRBD1. Germline lookup yields CDR1 LNHDA and CDR2 SQIVND (reference sequence). CDR3 size: 14 residues. V trimming: 3 bases; J trimming: 10 bases; junction bases outside the gene matches: 10. The chain's CDR3 is CASSIFRDRFHYTF. Written as DNA, the CDR3 is TGTGCCAGTAGTATTTTCCGGGACAGGTTTCACTACACCTTC.

This clone was counted once. This chain joins TRBV2 and TRBJ1-1; TRBD1 aligns across 12 bases. Germline V gene lookup returns CDR1 SNHLY and CDR2 FYNNEI. CDR3 length: 15 residues. V was pared by 5 bases and J by 5 bases, with 6 bases of the junction left unmatched. The CDR3 DNA sequence: TGTGCCAGCAGTATGGGACAGGGGGCGGCGACTGAAGCTTTCTTT. Residues: CASSMGQGAATEAFF. Variable domain in full (rest from reference TRBV2 and TRBJ1-1): EPEVTQTPSHQVTQMGQEVILRCVPISNHLYFYWYRQILGQKVEFLVSFYNNEISEKSEIFDDQFSVERPDGSNFTLKIRSTKLEDSAMYFCASSMGQGAATEAFFGQGTRLTVV.

The chain has TRBV6-1 and TRBJ1-1, with 7 bases matching TRBD1. CDR1 is MNHNS, CDR2 SASEGT, per germline. CDR3 length: 16 amino acids. With 0 bases clipped from V and 6 bases from J, the junction kept 10 bases outside the gene matches. CDR3 amino acids: CASSEALLDRSPEAFF. The CDR3 nucleotides read TGTGCCAGCAGTGAAGCGCTTCTGGACAGGTCGCCTGAAGCTTTCTTT.

This chain uses TRBV9 with TRBJ2-3; D gene unclear. V was pared by 4 bases and J by 4 bases, with 7 bases between. The CDR3 sequence is 12 residues long. The germline CDR1 and CDR2 sequences are SGDLS and YYNGEE. CDR3 coding DNA: TGTGCCAGCAGCCCCAACTCAGATACGCAGTATTTT. Protein sequence: CASSPNSDTQYF.

The chain has TRBV6-6 and TRBJ2-3, with D tentatively TRBD1 (5 bases). V lost 5 bases and J lost 2, with 14 bases in between. The CDR3 contains 15 residues. Germline CDR1 reads MNHNY; CDR2 reads SVGAGI (reference sequence). The CDR3 DNA sequence: TGTGCCAGCAGTCATACCAGGGATTTCACAGATACGCAGTATTTT. It translates to CASSHTRDFTDTQYF.

This chain uses TRBV18 with TRBJ2-7; D is ambiguous. V was pared by 3 bases and J by 6 bases, with 21 bases between. Germline V lookup: CDR1 KGHSH, CDR2 LQKENI. The CDR3 consists of 16 residues. In DNA form, the CDR3 reads TGTGCCAGCTCACCCCTCGGACCTACCGGGTGGTCCGAGCAGTACTTC. As protein: CASSPLGPTGWSEQYF.

The chain carries TRBV15 and TRBJ2-1, with 9 bases lining up with TRBD2. The CDR3 loop spans 17 amino acids. Germline V gene sequence: CDR1 LNHNV, CDR2 YYDKDF (reference sequence). Unmatched junction bases numbered 14, after V lost 4 bases and J lost 7 bases. CDR3 sequence reads: CATSNGGDGSGGNEQFF. CDR3 coding DNA: TGTGCCACCAGCAATGGGGGAGATGGCAGCGGGGGGAATGAGCAGTTCTTC.

The V call is TRBV19, the J call TRBJ2-1; 11 bases fit TRBD2. Germline lookup yields CDR1 LNHDA and CDR2 SQIVND (reference sequence). This CDR3 has 15 residues. Trimming at V came to 4 bases and at J to 6 bases, leaving 5 bases not matched to a gene. The CDR3 sequence: CASSNLAGGVNEQFF. The CDR3, as DNA: TGTGCCAGTAGTAACCTAGCGGGGGGAGTCAATGAGCAGTTCTTC.

This chain's CDR3 is CASSLGGLAGGLNNEQFF. CDR3 DNA: TGTGCCAGCAGCTTAGGAGGACTAGCGGGAGGGCTTAACAATGAGCAGTTCTTC. The chain employs TRBV11-3 and TRBJ2-1, with TRBD2 identical over 15 bases. The V segment lost 1 base and the J segment 5 bases; nucleotides outside the gene matches: 6. The CDR3 has 18 residues. Germline V lookup: CDR1 SGHNT, CDR2 YENEEA.

The chain couples TRBV15 to TRBJ2-7; 9 bases agree with TRBD2. Germline V gene lookup returns CDR1 LNHNV and CDR2 YYDKDF (reference sequence). V lost 1 base and J lost 2; bases outside the gene matches: 3. The CDR3 runs to 15 residues. CDR3 sequence: CATSRGLAETYEQYF. The CDR3 bases are TGTGCCACCAGCAGAGGACTAGCGGAGACCTACGAGCAGTACTTC.

The chain joins TRBV5-4 to TRBJ1-1; no firm D call. The CDR3 consists of 13 residues. Germline CDR1 is SGHNT and CDR2 is YYREEE (reference sequence). V was cut by 0 bases and J by 0 bases, with 3 bases left in between. CDR3 in DNA: TGTGCCAGCAGCTTGGGACTGAACACTGAAGCTTTCTTT. Its protein is CASSLGLNTEAFF.

The chain links TRBV7-3 to TRBJ2-1; D is undetermined. This CDR3 is built from 13 residues. Looked up from germline, CDR1 is SGHTA and CDR2 is FQGTGA. V shed 8 bases and J shed 5 bases, with 13 bases lying between them. CDR3 nucleotides: TGTGCCAGCTCCAGGTCCGGCGACAATGAGCAGTTCTTC. It yields the protein CASSRSGDNEQFF.

This chain links TRBV7-2 with TRBJ1-1; D might be TRBD1 (5 bases). Per the germline V gene, CDR1 is SGHTA and CDR2 is FQGNSA. The V and J ends lost 1 base and 4 bases respectively, with 13 bases between them. The CDR3 extends over 15 amino acids. DNA of the CDR3: TGTGCCAGCAGCTTAGAGAGGGGATTAGGCACTGAAGCTTTCTTT. As protein: CASSLERGLGTEAFF.

This chain joins TRBV7-9 and TRBJ2-5; unclear D gene. CDR1 is SEHNR and CDR2 is FQNEAQ in the germline V gene (reference sequence). Trimming removed 5 bases from V and 5 bases from J, with 12 bases in between. This CDR3 comprises 13 residues. The CDR3 reads CASSPAQRETQYF. CDR3 bases: TGTGCCAGCAGCCCAGCGCAGAGGGAGACCCAGTACTTC.

The V call is TRBV27, the J call TRBJ1-4; TRBD1 matches 7 bases. CDR1 is MNHEY, CDR2 SMNVEV, per germline (reference sequence). Unmatched junction bases numbered 10, after V lost 5 bases and J lost 7 bases. The CDR3 runs 15 residues. The CDR3: CASSGWDSYREKLFF. DNA of the CDR3: TGTGCCAGCAGTGGGTGGGACAGTTATCGTGAAAAACTGTTTTTT.

The chain is built from TRBV5-1 and TRBJ2-7; TRBD2 matches at 10 bases. Germline CDR1 and CDR2: SGHRS and YFSETQ. This CDR3 has 18 amino acids. With 6 bases clipped from V and 0 bases from J, the junction kept 15 bases outside the gene matches. The CDR3 DNA sequence: TGCGCCAGCACCCTTGGGCCCTCTTCTAGCGGGGGCTCCTACGAGCAGTACTTC. Its protein is CASTLGPSSSGGSYEQYF.

V usage is TRBV3-1 (or the pseudogene TRBV3-2) and J usage is TRBJ2-1; D is possibly TRBD2 (5 bases). CDR3 length: 16 residues. The germline V gene has CDR1 LGHDT and CDR2 YNNKEL (reference sequence). Trimming left V 0 bases short and J 2 bases short, with 11 bases between. Here the CDR3 reads CASSQDRELAYNEQFF. The CDR3 DNA sequence: TGTGCCAGCAGCCAAGACCGGGAATTGGCCTACAATGAGCAGTTCTTC.

The gene calls are TRBV5-1 and TRBJ2-6; D unresolved. V lost 7 bases and J lost 3, with 5 bases in between. The CDR3 totals 12 residues. The germline V gene encodes CDR1 SGHRS and CDR2 YFSETQ. The CDR3 reads CASGGGANVLTF. The CDR3 DNA reads TGCGCCAGCGGTGGTGGGGCCAACGTCCTGACTTTC.

This rearrangement joins TRBV28 to TRBJ2-5; no clear D gene. CDR3 length equals 14 residues. V lost 5 bases, J lost 5 bases, and 15 bases lay in between. Per germline, CDR1 MDHEN and CDR2 SYDVKM. In DNA, the CDR3 is TGTGCCAGCAGTCCGACCATAGCCCATGAGACCCAGTACTTC. This sequence encodes CASSPTIAHETQYF.

V gene TRBV9 combines with J gene TRBJ1-2; 7 bases agree with TRBD1. The CDR3 consists of 16 residues. Unmatched junction bases numbered 9, after V lost 0 bases and J lost 4 bases. Germline V gives CDR1 SGDLS, CDR2 YYNGEE. As DNA, the CDR3 is TGTGCCAGCAGCGTAGTTCCAGGGGGTCCTCGCTATGGCTACACCTTC. The encoded protein is CASSVVPGGPRYGYTF. The full variable domain, its missing parts supplied by reference TRBV9 and TRBJ1-2, is DSGVTQTPKHLITATGQRVTLRCSPRSGDLSVYWYQQSLDQGLQFLIQYYNGEERAKGNILERFSAQQFPDLHSELNLSSLELGDSALYFCASSVVPGGPRYGYTFGSGTRLTVV.

The chain recombines TRBV12-3 or TRBV12-4 with TRBJ2-7; no clear D gene. V lost 5 bases to trimming and J lost 6 bases, with 8 bases between them. The CDR3 is 11 residues long. The CDR3 sequence: CASSRGVEQYF. DNA for the CDR3: TGTGCCAGCAGTCGTGGCGTCGAGCAGTACTTC.

The chain uses TRBV6-5 and TRBJ2-1, with D maybe TRBD2 (5 bases). This CDR3 comprises 14 residues. The V gene lost 10 bases and the J gene lost 3 bases, with 16 bases spanning the gap. Germline loops: CDR1 MNHEY, CDR2 SVGAGI. Here the CDR3 DNA reads TGTGCCACACCAAGGGTTGGGAGCTACAATGAGCAGTTCTTC. Protein sequence: CATPRVGSYNEQFF.

V and J are TRBV10-3 and TRBJ2-7; 8 bases are a match to TRBD1. V trimming: 6 bases; J trimming: 0 bases; junction bases outside the gene matches: 7. Germline V gene sequence: CDR1 ENHRY, CDR2 SYGVKD. The CDR3 loop spans 15 amino acids. The CDR3 loop is CAISLGQGVSYEQYF. CDR3 in DNA: TGTGCCATCAGCCTAGGACAGGGTGTCTCCTACGAGCAGTACTTC.

Notes on this clone: Other DNA sequences in the same sample also yield this CDR3. The chain carries TRBV5-5 and TRBJ2-7; TRBD2 aligns across 11 bases. The CDR3 spans 15 residues. V was clipped by 3 bases and J by 2 bases; unmatched bases: 4. Germline values: CDR1 SGHKS, CDR2 YYEKEE (reference sequence). The CDR3 DNA reads TGTGCCAGCAGCTACCTAGCGGGGGGAACCTACGAGCAGTACTTC. Protein sequence: CASSYLAGGTYEQYF.

The V and J genes are TRBV28 and TRBJ1-2; D is perhaps TRBD1 (6 bases). Germline loops: CDR1 MDHEN, CDR2 SYDVKM. Trimming stripped 4 bases from V and 4 bases from J, with 16 bases between. This CDR3 spans 15 amino acids. The CDR3: CASSSAAEGGYGYTF. The CDR3 nucleotides read TGTGCCAGCAGTTCGGCGGCAGAGGGGGGCTATGGCTACACCTTC.